This T cell receptor (beta chain) was retrieved from a study of T cell responses to AZD1222 COVID-19 vaccine. Study findings and constraints: There were mostly white British donors and more females than males, and clonal diversity was possibly underestimated. Only six AZD1222 recipients tested seropositive at baseline. Repertoire samples came only from after the peak T cell response.

Second-dose schedules of about 4 or about 12 weeks were combined. Repertoires were generated with immunoSEQ multiplex PCR, while TCRdb's copy carries only in-frame clones and drops some. The table lists about 120,000 clones, around 89% of them singletons. V lost 2 bases to trimming and J lost 7 bases, with 8 bases between them. There are 13 residues in the CDR3. With respect to this clone: The antigen is undetermined.

Sample: peripheral blood, taken 28 days after the second AZD1222 dose. This TCR derives from an adult who received the AZD1222 COVID-19 vaccine. The chain is built from TRBV12-3 or TRBV12-4 and TRBJ1-4; no firm D call. CDR3 bases: TGTGCCAGCAGTTTAATGGAGGGTGAAAAACTGTTTTTT. It encodes CASSLMEGEKLFF.